This T cell receptor (beta chain) was recorded in a study of identical twins. General observations from the study: Insertions were reduced in abundant cord blood beta clonotypes but not in memory repertoires. Some out-of-frame alpha sequences were shared by twins, and these showed excess low generation probability.

Ten or more counts support this clonotype. Its antigen is undetermined. The germline V gene encodes CDR1 SQVTM and CDR2 ANQGSEA. The CDR3 contains 12 residues. V was trimmed by 4 bases and J by 0 bases, leaving 6 bases between them. A universal primer site arose from template switching, and cDNA bore unique molecular identifiers. TCRdb re-called the 5' RACE reads with MiXCR, one entry per CDR3 protein. The table has about 150,000 distinct CDR3 sequences, approximately 4% seen once. Sequencing was done on a sample of memory T cells sorted from blood. The rearrangement uses TRBV29-1 and TRBJ2-5; D remains ambiguous. The sequence came from a man aged 18 to 30 in good health. DNA for the CDR3: TGCAGCGTTGCGGCGAACCAAGAGACCCAGTACTTC. Its protein product is CSVAANQETQYF.